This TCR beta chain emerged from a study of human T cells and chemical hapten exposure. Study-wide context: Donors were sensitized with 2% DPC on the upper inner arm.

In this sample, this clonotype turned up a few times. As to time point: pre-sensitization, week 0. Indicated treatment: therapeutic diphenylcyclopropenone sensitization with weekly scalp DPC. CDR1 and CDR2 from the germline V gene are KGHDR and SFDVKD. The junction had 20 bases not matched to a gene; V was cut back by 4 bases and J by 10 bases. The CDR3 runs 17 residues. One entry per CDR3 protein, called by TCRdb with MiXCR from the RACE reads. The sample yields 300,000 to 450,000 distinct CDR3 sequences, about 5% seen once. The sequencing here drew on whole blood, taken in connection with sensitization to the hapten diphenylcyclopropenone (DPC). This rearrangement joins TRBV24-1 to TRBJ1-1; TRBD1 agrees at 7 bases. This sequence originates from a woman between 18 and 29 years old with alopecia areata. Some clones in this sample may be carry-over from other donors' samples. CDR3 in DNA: TGTGCCACCAGTGACCCGACTACGGGACAGCCACCCGGGGGAGCTTTCTTT. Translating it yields CATSDPTTGQPPGGAFF.